Described below is a single TCR beta chain sequence and its context. The source of the sample is a study of blood T cell repertoires in COVID-19. The wider study: Donors in the United States, Italy and Spain gave samples during acute or convalescent COVID-19.

The CDR3 extends over 19 amino acids. CDR1 LGHNA and CDR2 YSLEER come from the germline V gene. Unmatched junction bases numbered 10, after V lost 2 bases and J lost 2 bases. The assay was immunoSEQ multiplex PCR, and TCRdb's table has in-frame clones only and misses some. The table shows 150,000 to 200,000 clones, with 85% to 95% occurring only once. This clonotype originated in a woman aged 60-75 years with COVID-19, enrolled during active disease. The J gene is TRBJ2-3, the V gene TRBV4-3; TRBD2 agrees at 13 bases. Sequenced material: peripheral blood. The CDR3 loop reads CASSQTLAGGRRHTDTQYF. DNA for the CDR3: TGCGCCAGCAGCCAAACACTAGCGGGGGGGCGGAGGCACACAGATACGCAGTATTTT.